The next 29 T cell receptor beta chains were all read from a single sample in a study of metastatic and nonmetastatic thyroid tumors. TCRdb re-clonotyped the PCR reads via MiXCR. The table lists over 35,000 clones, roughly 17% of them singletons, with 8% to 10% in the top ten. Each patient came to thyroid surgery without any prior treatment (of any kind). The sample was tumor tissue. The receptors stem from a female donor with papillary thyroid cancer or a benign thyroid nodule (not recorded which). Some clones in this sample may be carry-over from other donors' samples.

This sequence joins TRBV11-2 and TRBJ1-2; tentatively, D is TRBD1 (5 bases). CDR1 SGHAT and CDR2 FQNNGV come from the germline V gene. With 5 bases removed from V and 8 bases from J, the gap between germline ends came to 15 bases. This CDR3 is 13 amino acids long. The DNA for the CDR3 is TGTGCCAGCAGCACTGGACCCAGGGAGGGCTACACCTTC. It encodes CASSTGPREGYTF.

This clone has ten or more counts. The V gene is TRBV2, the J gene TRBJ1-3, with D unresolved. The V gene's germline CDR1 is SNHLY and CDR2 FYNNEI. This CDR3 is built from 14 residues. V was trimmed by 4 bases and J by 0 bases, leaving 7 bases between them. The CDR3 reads CASSGLVSGNTIYF. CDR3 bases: TGTGCCAGCAGTGGGCTCGTCTCTGGAAACACCATATATTTT.

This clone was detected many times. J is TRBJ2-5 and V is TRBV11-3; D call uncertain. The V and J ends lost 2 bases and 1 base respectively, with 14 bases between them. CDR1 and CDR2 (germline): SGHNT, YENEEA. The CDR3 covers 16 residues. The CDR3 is CASSLLPGRSQETQYF. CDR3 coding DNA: TGTGCCAGCAGCTTACTCCCGGGCAGGAGCCAAGAGACCCAGTACTTC.

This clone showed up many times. This chain's CDR3 is CSAGTSQEQYF. CDR3 bases: TGCAGTGCTGGGACCTCTCAGGAGCAGTACTTC. The J gene is TRBJ2-7, the V gene TRBV20-1; D is perhaps TRBD1 or TRBD2 (5 bases each). The CDR3 consists of 11 residues. Trimming left V 5 bases short and J 7 bases short, with 12 bases between. Germline V gene sequence: CDR1 DFQATT, CDR2 SNEGSKA (reference sequence).

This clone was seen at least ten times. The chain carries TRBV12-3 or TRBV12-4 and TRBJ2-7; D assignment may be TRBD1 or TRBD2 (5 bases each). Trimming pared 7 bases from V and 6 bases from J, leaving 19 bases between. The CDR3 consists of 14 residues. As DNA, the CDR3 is TGTGCCAGCAAACTAACGGGACGGTTCAGCGAGCAGTACTTC. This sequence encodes CASKLTGRFSEQYF.

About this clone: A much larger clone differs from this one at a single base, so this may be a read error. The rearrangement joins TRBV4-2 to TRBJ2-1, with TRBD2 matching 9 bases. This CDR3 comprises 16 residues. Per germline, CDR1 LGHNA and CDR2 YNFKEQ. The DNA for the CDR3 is TGTGCAAGCAGCGCCAGCGGGAGGAACTCCTACAATGAGCAGTTCTTC. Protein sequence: CASSASGRNSYNEQFF.

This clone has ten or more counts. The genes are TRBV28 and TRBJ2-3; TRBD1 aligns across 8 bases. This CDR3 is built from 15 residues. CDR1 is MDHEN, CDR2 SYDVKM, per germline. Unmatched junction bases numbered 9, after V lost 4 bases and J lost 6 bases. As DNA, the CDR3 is TGTGCCAGCAGTTCGAAGACAGGGGTGGCGGATACGCAGTATTTT. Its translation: CASSSKTGVADTQYF.

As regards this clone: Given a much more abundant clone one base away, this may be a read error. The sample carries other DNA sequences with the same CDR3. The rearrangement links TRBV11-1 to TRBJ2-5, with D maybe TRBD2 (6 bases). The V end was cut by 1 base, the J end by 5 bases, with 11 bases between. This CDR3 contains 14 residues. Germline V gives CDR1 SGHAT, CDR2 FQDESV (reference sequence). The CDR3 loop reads CASSLGRGAETQYF. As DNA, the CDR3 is TGTGCCAGCAGCTTAGGACGCGGGGCCGAGACCCAGTACTTC.

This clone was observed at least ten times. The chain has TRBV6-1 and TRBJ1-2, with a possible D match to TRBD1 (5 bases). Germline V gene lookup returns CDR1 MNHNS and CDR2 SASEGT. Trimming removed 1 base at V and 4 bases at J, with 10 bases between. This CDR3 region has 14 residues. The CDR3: CASSEGGRSYGYTF. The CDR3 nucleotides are TGTGCCAGCAGTGAAGGGGGGAGAAGCTATGGCTACACCTTC.

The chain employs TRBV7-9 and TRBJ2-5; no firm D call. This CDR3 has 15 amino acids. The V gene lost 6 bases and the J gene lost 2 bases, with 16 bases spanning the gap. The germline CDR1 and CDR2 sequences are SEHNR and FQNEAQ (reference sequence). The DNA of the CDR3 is TGTGCCAGCAGGAGCACCTGGGCGGCACAAGAGACCCAGTACTTC. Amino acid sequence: CASRSTWAAQETQYF.

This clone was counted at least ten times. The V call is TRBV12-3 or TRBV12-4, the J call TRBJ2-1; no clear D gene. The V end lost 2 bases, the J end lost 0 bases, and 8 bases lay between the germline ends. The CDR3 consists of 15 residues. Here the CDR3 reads CASSLRPSSYNEQFF. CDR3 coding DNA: TGTGCCAGCAGTTTAAGGCCTAGCTCCTACAATGAGCAGTTCTTC.

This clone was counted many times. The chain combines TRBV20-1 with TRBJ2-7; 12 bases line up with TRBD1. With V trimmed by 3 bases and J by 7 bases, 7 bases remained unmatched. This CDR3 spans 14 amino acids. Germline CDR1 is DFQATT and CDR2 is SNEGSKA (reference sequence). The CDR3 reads CSASPGQGASEQYF. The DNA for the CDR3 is TGCAGTGCTAGTCCGGGACAGGGGGCGAGTGAGCAGTACTTC.

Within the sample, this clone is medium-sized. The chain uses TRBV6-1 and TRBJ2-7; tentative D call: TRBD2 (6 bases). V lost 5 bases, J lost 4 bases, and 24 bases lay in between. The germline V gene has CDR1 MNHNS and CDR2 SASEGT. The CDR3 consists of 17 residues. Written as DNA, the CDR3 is TGTGCCAGCAGTACCTACTTTGGGCGGGATGGTGGGTACGAGCAGTACTTC. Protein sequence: CASSTYFGRDGGYEQYF.

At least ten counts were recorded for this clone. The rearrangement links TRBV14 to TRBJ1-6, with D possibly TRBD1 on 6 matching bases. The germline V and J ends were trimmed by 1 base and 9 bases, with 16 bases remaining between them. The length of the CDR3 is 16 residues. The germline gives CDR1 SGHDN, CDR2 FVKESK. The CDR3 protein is CASSQGWAGATSPLHF. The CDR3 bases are TGTGCCAGCAGCCAAGGGTGGGCAGGGGCCACTTCACCCCTCCACTTT.

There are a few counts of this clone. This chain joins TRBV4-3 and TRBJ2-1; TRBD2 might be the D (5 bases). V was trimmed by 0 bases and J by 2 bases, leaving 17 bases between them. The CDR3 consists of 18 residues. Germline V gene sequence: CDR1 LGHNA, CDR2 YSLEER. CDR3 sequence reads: CASSQDLLTSLAYNEQFF. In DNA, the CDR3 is TGCGCCAGCAGCCAAGATCTCCTCACTAGTTTAGCCTACAATGAGCAGTTCTTC.

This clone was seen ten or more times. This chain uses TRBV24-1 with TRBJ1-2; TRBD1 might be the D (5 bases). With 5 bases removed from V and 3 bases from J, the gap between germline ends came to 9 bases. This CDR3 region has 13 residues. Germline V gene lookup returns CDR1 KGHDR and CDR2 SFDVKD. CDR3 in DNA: TGTGCCACCAGTGTGACAGCCGACTATGGCTACACCTTC. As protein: CATSVTADYGYTF.

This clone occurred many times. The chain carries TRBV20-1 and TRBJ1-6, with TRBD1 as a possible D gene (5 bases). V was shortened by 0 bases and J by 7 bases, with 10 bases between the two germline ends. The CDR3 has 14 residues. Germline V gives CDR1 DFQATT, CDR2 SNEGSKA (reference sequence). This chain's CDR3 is CSAREGLSNSPLHF. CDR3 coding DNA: TGCAGTGCTAGAGAGGGACTATCAAATTCACCCCTCCACTTT.

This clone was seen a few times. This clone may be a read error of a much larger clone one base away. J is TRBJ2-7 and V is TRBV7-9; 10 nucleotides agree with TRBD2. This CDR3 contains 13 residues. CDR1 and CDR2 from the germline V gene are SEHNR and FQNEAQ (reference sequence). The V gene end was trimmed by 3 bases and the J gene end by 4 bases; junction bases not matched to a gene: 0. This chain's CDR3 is CASSFSGRYEQYF. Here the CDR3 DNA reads TGTGCCAGCAGCTTTAGCGGGAGGTACGAGCAGTACTTC.

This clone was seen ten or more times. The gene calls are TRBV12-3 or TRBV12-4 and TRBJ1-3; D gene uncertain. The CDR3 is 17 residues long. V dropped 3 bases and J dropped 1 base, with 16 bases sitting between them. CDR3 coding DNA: TGTGCCAGCAGTTTCTCGTTGAACCGATTGTCTGGAAACACCATATATTTT. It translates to CASSFSLNRLSGNTIYF.

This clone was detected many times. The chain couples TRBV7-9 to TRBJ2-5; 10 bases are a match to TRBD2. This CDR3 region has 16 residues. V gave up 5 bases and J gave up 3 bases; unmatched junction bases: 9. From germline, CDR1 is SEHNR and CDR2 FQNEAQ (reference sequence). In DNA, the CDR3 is TGTGCCAGCAGCCCCTCAGCGGGAGGGCCGGAAGAGACCCAGTACTTC. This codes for CASSPSAGGPEETQYF.

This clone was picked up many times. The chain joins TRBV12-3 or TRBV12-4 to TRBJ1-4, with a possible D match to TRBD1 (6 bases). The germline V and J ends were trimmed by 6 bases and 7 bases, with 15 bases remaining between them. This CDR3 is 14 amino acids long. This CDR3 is CASSARGRSEKLFF. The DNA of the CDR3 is TGTGCCAGCAGCGCCAGGGGTAGGAGTGAAAAACTGTTTTTT.

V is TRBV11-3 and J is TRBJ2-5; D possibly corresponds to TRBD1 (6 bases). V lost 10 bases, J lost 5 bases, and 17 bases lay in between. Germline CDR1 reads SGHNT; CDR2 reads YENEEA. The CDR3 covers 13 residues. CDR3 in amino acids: CAIILTRGETQYF. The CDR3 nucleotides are TGTGCCATCATCCTTACAAGGGGGGAGACCCAGTACTTC.

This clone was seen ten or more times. CDR3: CASSPGHQAYSNQPQHF. For the CDR3, the DNA is TGCGCCAGCAGTCCGGGACACCAAGCATATAGCAATCAGCCCCAGCATTTT. This chain connects TRBV4-1 to TRBJ1-5, with a weak D call TRBD1 (6 bases). The CDR3 consists of 17 residues. Germline CDR1 reads MGHRA; CDR2 reads YSYEKL. V shed 6 bases and J shed 0 bases, with 18 bases lying between them.

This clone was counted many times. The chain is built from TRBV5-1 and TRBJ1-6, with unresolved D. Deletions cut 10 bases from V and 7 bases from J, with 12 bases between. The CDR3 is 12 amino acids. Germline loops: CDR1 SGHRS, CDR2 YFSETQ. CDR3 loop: CARQRNNSPLHF. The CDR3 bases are TGCGCCCGCCAGAGGAACAATTCACCCCTCCACTTT.

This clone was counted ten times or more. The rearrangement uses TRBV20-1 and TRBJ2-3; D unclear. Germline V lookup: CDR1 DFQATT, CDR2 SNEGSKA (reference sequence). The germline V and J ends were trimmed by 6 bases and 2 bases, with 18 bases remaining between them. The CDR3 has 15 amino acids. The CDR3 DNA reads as TGCAGTGCCGGGTGTGTGTGGCAATTCACAGATACGCAGTATTTT. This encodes CSAGCVWQFTDTQYF.

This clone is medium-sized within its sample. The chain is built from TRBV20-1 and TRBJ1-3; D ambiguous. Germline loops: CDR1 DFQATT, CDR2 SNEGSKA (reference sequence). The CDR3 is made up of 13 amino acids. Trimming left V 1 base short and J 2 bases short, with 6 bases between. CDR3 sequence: CSARGSPGNTIYF. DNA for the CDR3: TGCAGTGCTAGAGGCAGCCCTGGAAACACCATATATTTT.

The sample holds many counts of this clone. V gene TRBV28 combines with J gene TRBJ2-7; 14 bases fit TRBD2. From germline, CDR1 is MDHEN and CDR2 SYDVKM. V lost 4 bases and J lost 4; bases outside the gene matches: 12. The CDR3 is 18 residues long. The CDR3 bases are TGTGCCAGCAGTTCCGGGCTGAGGACTAGCGGGAGGTCGTACGAGCAGTACTTC. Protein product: CASSSGLRTSGRSYEQYF.

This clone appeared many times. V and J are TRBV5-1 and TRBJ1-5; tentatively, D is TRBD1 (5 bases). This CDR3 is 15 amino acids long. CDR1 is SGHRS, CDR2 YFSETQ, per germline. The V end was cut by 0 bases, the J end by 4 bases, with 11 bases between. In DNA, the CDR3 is TGCGCCAGCAGCTTGGAGGGGCACCCAAATCAGCCCCAGCATTTT. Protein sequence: CASSLEGHPNQPQHF.

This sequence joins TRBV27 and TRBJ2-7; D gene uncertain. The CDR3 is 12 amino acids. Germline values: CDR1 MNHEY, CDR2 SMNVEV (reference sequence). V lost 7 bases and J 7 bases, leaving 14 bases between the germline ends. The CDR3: CASTGTGGEQYF. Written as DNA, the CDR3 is TGTGCCAGCACTGGCACGGGTGGTGAGCAGTACTTC.